The TCR beta chain described here comes from a study of cytomegalovirus exposure and HLA in healthy donors. Whole-study context: Out of roughly 170 million T cells, an earlier analysis found around 120 million unique TCR beta sequences in total.

Study-level results: Usually a TCR sequence was rare, but some public TCRs were found in many donors. In vitro testing confirmed a few CMV-associated chains as specific for CMV antigens. V segments that were indistinguishable, TRBV6-2 and TRBV6-3 among them, were omitted from analysis.

Germline CDR1 is MNHEY and CDR2 is SMNVEV (reference sequence). This CDR3 is built from 14 residues. Trimming removed 2 bases at V and 1 base at J, with 8 bases between. Primers included in the PCR were 60 Vbeta and 13 Jbeta primers. Method: immunoSEQ multiplex PCR; TCRdb's copy keeps in-frame clones and lacks some. The sample yields about 190,000 clones, 80% seen once. To note about this clone: Its antigen is not known.

V usage is TRBV27 and J usage is TRBJ1-1, with D tentatively TRBD1 (5 bases). The sample was PBMCs. The receptor comes from a man aged 35 to 55 in good health and CMV-seropositive. The CDR3: CASSLRGGNTEAFF. As DNA, the CDR3 is TGTGCCAGCAGTTTAAGGGGCGGGAACACTGAAGCTTTCTTT.